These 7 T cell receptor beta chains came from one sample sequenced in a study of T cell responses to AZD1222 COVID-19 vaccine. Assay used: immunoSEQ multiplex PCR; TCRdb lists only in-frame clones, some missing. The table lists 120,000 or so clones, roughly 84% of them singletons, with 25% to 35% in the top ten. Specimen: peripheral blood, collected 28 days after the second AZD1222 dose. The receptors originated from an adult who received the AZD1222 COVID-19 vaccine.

Written as DNA, the CDR3 is TGTGCCACCAGTGACCTCTACGGGACTAGCGGGGGGGTCACAGATACGCAGTATTTT. Its protein is CATSDLYGTSGGVTDTQYF. The chain uses TRBV24-1 and TRBJ2-3; 16 nucleotides line up with TRBD2. Germline CDR1 KGHDR, CDR2 SFDVKD. This CDR3 is built from 19 residues. V shed 4 bases and J 2 bases; nucleotides not matched to a gene: 8.

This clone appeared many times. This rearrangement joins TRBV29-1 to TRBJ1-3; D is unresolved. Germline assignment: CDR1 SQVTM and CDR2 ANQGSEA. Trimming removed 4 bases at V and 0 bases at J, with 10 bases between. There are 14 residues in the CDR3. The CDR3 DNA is TGCAGCGTTGCCAGCTCTAGCTCTGGAAACACCATATATTTT. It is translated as CSVASSSSGNTIYF.

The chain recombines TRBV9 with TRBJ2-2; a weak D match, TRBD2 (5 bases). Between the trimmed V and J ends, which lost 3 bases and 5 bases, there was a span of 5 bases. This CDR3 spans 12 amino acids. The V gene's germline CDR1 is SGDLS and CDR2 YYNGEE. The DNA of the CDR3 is TGTGCCAGCAGCGGGAGGACCGGGGAGCTGTTTTTT. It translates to CASSGRTGELFF.

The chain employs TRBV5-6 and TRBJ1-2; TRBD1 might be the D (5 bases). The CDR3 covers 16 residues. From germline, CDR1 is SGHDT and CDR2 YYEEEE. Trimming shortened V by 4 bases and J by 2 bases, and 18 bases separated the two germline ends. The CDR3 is CASSPSPGRENYGYTF. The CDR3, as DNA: TGTGCCAGCAGCCCGTCCCCGGGCAGGGAGAACTATGGCTACACCTTC.

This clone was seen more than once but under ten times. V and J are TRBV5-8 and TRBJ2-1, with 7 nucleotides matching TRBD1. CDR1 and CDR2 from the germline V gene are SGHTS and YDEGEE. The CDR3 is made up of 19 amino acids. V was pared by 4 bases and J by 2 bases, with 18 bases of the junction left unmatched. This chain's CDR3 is CASSTPLKSGTEPYNEQFF. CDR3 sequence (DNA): TGTGCCAGCAGCACCCCATTAAAATCCGGGACAGAACCCTACAATGAGCAGTTCTTC. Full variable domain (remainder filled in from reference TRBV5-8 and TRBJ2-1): EAGVTQSPTHLIKTRGQQATLRCSPISGHTSVYWYQQALGLGLQFLLWYDEGEERNRGNFPPRFSGRQFPNYSSELNVNALELEDSALYLCASSTPLKSGTEPYNEQFFGPGTRLTVL.

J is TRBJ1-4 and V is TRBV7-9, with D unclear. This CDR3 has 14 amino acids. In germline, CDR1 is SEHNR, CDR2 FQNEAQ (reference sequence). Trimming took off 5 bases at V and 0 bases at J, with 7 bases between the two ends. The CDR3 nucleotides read TGTGCCAGCAGCCCAGGTGCAACTAATGAAAAACTGTTTTTT. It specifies CASSPGATNEKLFF.

The CDR3 sequence: CASTRDGVGNTEAFF. The CDR3 DNA follows: TGTGCCAGCACCCGGGACGGCGTAGGGAACACTGAAGCTTTCTTT. This chain links TRBV2 with TRBJ1-1; TRBD1 is a possible D gene (5 bases). The CDR3 runs to 15 residues. In germline, CDR1 is SNHLY, CDR2 FYNNEI. With 7 bases removed from V and 1 base from J, the gap between germline ends came to 16 bases. The variable domain in full, with the rest retrieved from reference TRBV2 and TRBJ1-1, is EPEVTQTPSHQVTQMGQEVILRCVPISNHLYFYWYRQILGQKVEFLVSFYNNEISEKSEIFDDQFSVERPDGSNFTLKIRSTKLEDSAMYFCASTRDGVGNTEAFFGQGTRLTVV.